Below, one T cell receptor beta chain is given with its context. Original handling: Scientists estimated how many nucleated cells there were by amplifying reference gene primers. The protocol was immunoSEQ multiplex PCR, while the TCRdb copy is restricted to in-frame clones and leaves out a portion. V, J and clone size are those of that table, while D and trimming were read from the DNA. Here the sample spans about 49,000 clones, about 92% being singletons. The data belong to a study of blood T cell repertoires in COVID-19. Study overall: Material from acute and convalescent COVID-19 was sourced from the United States, Italy and Spain.

The Seattle site enrolled patients during active infection and followed them longitudinally. The V end was cut by 2 bases, the J end by 5 bases, with 3 bases between. Germline V gene data show CDR1 as SQVTM and CDR2 as ANQGSEA. The CDR3 runs 11 residues. This chain links TRBV29-1 with TRBJ1-4; no firm D call. Source material: peripheral blood. The origin of this receptor is a man in his 60s with COVID-19, enrolled during active disease. The CDR3 protein is CSVEQNEKLFF. DNA of the CDR3: TGCAGCGTTGAACAGAATGAAAAACTGTTTTTT.